The subject of this entry is one T cell receptor beta chain. Its antigen is still unknown. Germline CDR1 and CDR2: PRHDT and FYEKMQ (reference sequence). The CDR3 extends over 17 amino acids. Trimming took 4 bases from V and 0 from J; bases not matched to a gene: 6. Here immunoSEQ multiplex PCR was the method, and the copy in TCRdb shows in-frame clones only, minus some. The data hold roughly 84,000 clones, with approximately 91% observed a single time. The data stem from a study of cytomegalovirus exposure and HLA in healthy donors. Broader study findings: There were around 160 TCR beta chains listed as cytomegalovirus-associated.

The chain couples TRBV13 to TRBJ2-3; TRBD2 matches at 11 bases. This clonotype originated in a young man in good health and CMV-seronegative. Sequencing used PBMCs. In nucleotides, the CDR3 is TGTGCCAGCAGCTCAAGACTAGCGGGAAGGAGCACAGATACGCAGTATTTT. The encoded protein is CASSSRLAGRSTDTQYF.